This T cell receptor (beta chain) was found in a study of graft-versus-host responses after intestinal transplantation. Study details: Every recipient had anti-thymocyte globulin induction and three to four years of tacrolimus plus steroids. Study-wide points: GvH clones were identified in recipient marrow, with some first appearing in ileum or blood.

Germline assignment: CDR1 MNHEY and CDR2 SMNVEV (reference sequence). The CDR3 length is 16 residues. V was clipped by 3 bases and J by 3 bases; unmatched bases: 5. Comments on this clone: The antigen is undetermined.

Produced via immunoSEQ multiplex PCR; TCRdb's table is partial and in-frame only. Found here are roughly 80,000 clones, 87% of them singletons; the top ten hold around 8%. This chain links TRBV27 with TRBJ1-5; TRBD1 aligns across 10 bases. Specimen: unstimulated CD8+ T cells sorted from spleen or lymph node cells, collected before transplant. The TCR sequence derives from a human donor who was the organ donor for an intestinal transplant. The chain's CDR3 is CASSLTGGGFNQPQHF. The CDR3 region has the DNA TGTGCCAGCAGTTTGACAGGGGGCGGTTTCAATCAGCCCCAGCATTTT.